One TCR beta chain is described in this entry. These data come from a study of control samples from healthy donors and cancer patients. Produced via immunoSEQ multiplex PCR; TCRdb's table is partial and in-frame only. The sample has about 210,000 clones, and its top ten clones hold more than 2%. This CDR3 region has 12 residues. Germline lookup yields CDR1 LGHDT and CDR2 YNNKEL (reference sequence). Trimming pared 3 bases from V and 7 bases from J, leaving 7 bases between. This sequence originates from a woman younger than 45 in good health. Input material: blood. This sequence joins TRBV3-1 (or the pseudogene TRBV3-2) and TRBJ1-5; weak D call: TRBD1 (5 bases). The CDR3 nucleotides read TGTGCCAGCAGCCAGTCAGGGCAGCCCCAGCATTTT. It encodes CASSQSGQPQHF.